These 5 T cell receptor beta chains were sequenced from one sample in a study of identifying expanded T cells in peripheral blood. Produced via immunoSEQ multiplex PCR; TCRdb's table is partial and in-frame only. Here the sample spans about 130,000 clones, around 88% being singletons. Material for sequencing was blood. Every receptor here comes from a person aged 18-70 years in good health.

The rearrangement joins TRBV29-1 to TRBJ2-3; 12 nucleotides agree with TRBD2. Losses at the gene ends were 7 bases for V and 1 base for J; bases not matched to a gene: 0. The germline V gene encodes CDR1 SQVTM and CDR2 ANQGSEA. CDR3 size: 13 residues. The CDR3 nucleotides are TGCAGCGGACTAGCGGGGGGCACAGATACGCAGTATTTT. Translation: CSGLAGGTDTQYF.

The rearrangement uses TRBV18 and TRBJ2-7, with 8 bases matching TRBD2. Germline V gives CDR1 KGHSH, CDR2 LQKENI. This CDR3 region has 15 residues. Germline trimming cut 0 bases from V and 7 bases from J; bases unmatched to any gene: 8. The CDR3: CASSPPSGSAGEQYF. The CDR3 coding sequence is TGTGCCAGCTCACCACCCAGCGGGAGTGCGGGGGAGCAGTACTTC.

This clone was detected only once. The rearrangement joins TRBV7-2 to TRBJ1-1; 9 positions match TRBD1. Germline V gene sequence: CDR1 SGHTA, CDR2 FQGNSA. Unmatched junction bases numbered 4, after V lost 5 bases and J lost 0 bases. The CDR3 is 15 residues long. The CDR3 here is CASSMRQGVNTEAFF. The CDR3, as DNA: TGTGCCAGCAGCATGAGACAGGGGGTGAACACTGAAGCTTTCTTT. The variable domain in full, with the rest retrieved from reference TRBV7-2 and TRBJ1-1, is GAGVSQSPSNKVTEKGKDVELRCDPISGHTALYWYRQSLGQGLEFLIYFQGNSAPDKSGLPSDRFSAERTGGSVSTLTIQRTQQEDSAVYLCASSMRQGVNTEAFFGQGTRLTVV.

The J gene is TRBJ2-7, the V gene TRBV7-8; TRBD1 is a possible D gene (5 bases). V was shortened by 4 bases and J by 0 bases, with 7 bases between the two germline ends. Germline-derived CDR1 and CDR2 are SGHVS and FQNEAQ. The CDR3 is made up of 13 amino acids. The DNA for the CDR3 is TGTGCCAGCAGCTACAGGAACTCCTACGAGCAGTACTTC. It codes for CASSYRNSYEQYF. Full variable domain (remainder filled in from reference TRBV7-8 and TRBJ2-7): GAGVSQSPRYKVAKRGQDVALRCDPISGHVSLFWYQQALGQGPEFLTYFQNEAQLDKSGLPSDRFFAERPEGSVSTLKIQRTQQEDSAVYLCASSYRNSYEQYFGPGTRLTVT.

The rearrangement links TRBV6-6 to TRBJ2-7, with unresolved D. Germline V CDR1 and CDR2: MNHNY, SVGAGI (reference sequence). The length of the CDR3 is 14 residues. V gave up 2 bases and J gave up 1 base, with 9 bases separating them. Written as DNA, the CDR3 is TGTGCCAGCAGTTACGAGAGCCAGTCCTACGAGCAGTACTTC. Translated: CASSYESQSYEQYF.